This T cell receptor beta chain was observed in a study of cytomegalovirus exposure and HLA in healthy donors. About this clone itself: The antigen is not known.

Study-wide findings and caveats: The listing of 160 or so TCR beta chains classed them as cytomegalovirus-associated.

Repertoires were generated with immunoSEQ multiplex PCR, while TCRdb's copy carries only in-frame clones and drops some. This table holds under 100,000 clones, 95% found once. Trimming shortened V by 2 bases and J by 5 bases, and 9 bases separated the two germline ends. The CDR3 loop spans 13 amino acids. Germline CDR1 reads SEHNR; CDR2 reads FQNEAQ (reference sequence). J is TRBJ1-2 and V is TRBV7-9; D perhaps matches TRBD1 (5 bases). The receptor was derived from a woman in her late teens or twenties in good health and CMV-seronegative. Sequencing input: PBMCs. Here the CDR3 DNA reads TGTGCCAGCAGCTTACCACAGGCGTATGGCTACACCTTC. The encoded protein is CASSLPQAYGYTF.